One sample yielded the 9 T cell receptor beta chains listed below, sequenced in a study of T-cell reconstitution after alpha-beta-depleted transplantation in children. Unique molecular identifiers tagged the TCRbeta library. One entry per CDR3 protein, called by TCRdb with MiXCR from the PCR reads. The data show around 440,000 distinct CDR3 sequences, roughly a tenth seen once. Sequencing was performed on PBMCs, taken before TCRalphabeta/CD19-depleted stem cell transplant. Receptors originate from a child aged 2 to 9 with inherited bone marrow failure, due to receive a stem cell transplant.

This clonotype was seen a few times. The genes are TRBV23-1 and TRBJ1-5, with D unresolved. TRBV23-1 qualifies as an ORF whose function is uncertain. There are 10 residues in the CDR3. V shed 8 bases and J shed 4 bases, with 3 bases lying between them. The CDR3 region is CASPNQPQHF. The DNA for the CDR3 is TGCGCCAGCCCTAATCAGCCCCAGCATTTT.

This clonotype was detected many times. The chain has TRBV7-6 and TRBJ1-4; D is unclear. Germline V CDR1 and CDR2: SGHVS, FNYEAQ. V lost 1 base, J lost 2 bases, and 11 bases lay in between. The CDR3 has 16 residues. The CDR3 DNA follows: TGTGCCAGCAGCTTAGGTCCCGGCGGGACTAATGAAAAACTGTTTTTT. Amino acids: CASSLGPGGTNEKLFF.

This clonotype was counted at least ten times. The chain has TRBV5-1 and TRBJ1-3; a possible D gene is TRBD1 (5 bases). CDR1 is SGHRS and CDR2 is YFSETQ in the germline V gene. The CDR3 spans 16 residues. Trimming stripped 4 bases from V and 4 bases from J, with 18 bases between. The CDR3 loop is CASSVAVQGSGNTIYF. Written as DNA, the CDR3 is TGCGCCAGCAGCGTGGCCGTTCAGGGCTCAGGAAACACCATATATTTT.

The J gene is TRBJ2-5, the V gene TRBV5-1, with 9 bases that match TRBD1. Per germline, CDR1 SGHRS and CDR2 YFSETQ. CDR3 length: 16 amino acids. The trim removed 1 base at V and 5 bases at J, leaving 9 bases unmatched. This chain's CDR3 is CASSLNPGQGLETQYF. In DNA form, the CDR3 reads TGCGCCAGCAGCTTGAACCCGGGACAGGGCCTTGAGACCCAGTACTTC.

This clonotype was counted ten times or more. The chain couples TRBV7-2 to TRBJ2-1, with TRBD2 identical over 7 bases. There are 16 residues in the CDR3. With 2 bases clipped from V and 4 bases from J, the junction kept 8 bases outside the gene matches. The V gene's germline CDR1 is SGHTA and CDR2 FQGNSA. DNA for the CDR3: TGTGCCAGCAGCTTAAGTCCGGGACTAACATACAATGAGCAGTTCTTC. It yields the protein CASSLSPGLTYNEQFF. Full variable domain (missing parts from reference TRBV7-2 and TRBJ2-1): GAGVSQSPSNKVTEKGKDVELRCDPISGHTALYWYRQSLGQGLEFLIYFQGNSAPDKSGLPSDRFSAERTGGSVSTLTIQRTQQEDSAVYLCASSLSPGLTYNEQFFGPGTRLTVL.

J is TRBJ2-3 and V is TRBV30; unclear D gene. V was clipped by 0 bases and J by 1 base, with 8 bases between them. Germline V gene data show CDR1 as GTSNPN and CDR2 as SVGIG (reference sequence). The CDR3 is made up of 14 amino acids. CDR3 nucleotides: TGTGCCTGGAGTGTACCGTCAGGCACAGATACGCAGTATTTT. This translates into CAWSVPSGTDTQYF.

This clonotype was counted at least ten times. The J gene is TRBJ1-2, the V gene TRBV5-1, with D possibly matching TRBD1 (5 bases). This CDR3 is built from 14 residues. Trimming shortened V by 0 bases and J by 3 bases, and 9 bases separated the two germline ends. Germline values: CDR1 SGHRS, CDR2 YFSETQ. CDR3 amino acids: CASSLESRDYGYTF. The CDR3 DNA sequence: TGCGCCAGCAGCTTGGAATCCAGGGACTATGGCTACACCTTC.

This sequence joins TRBV5-1 and TRBJ1-2; TRBD1 is a possible D gene (5 bases). Germline lookup yields CDR1 SGHRS and CDR2 YFSETQ. V was trimmed by 4 bases and J by 6 bases, leaving 16 bases between them. The CDR3 loop spans 14 amino acids. The CDR3 spells CASSPQGLEDGYTF. The CDR3, as DNA: TGCGCCAGCAGCCCCCAGGGTCTGGAGGATGGCTACACCTTC.

This clonotype was observed at least ten times. The chain is built from TRBV6-5 and TRBJ2-1; D possibly corresponds to TRBD1 (5 bases). The CDR3 runs to 14 residues. Per the germline V gene, CDR1 is MNHEY and CDR2 is SVGAGI. Trimming removed 3 bases at V and 7 bases at J, with 13 bases between. The CDR3 sequence is CASSYPSGANEQFF. DNA for the CDR3: TGTGCCAGCAGTTATCCCTCTGGGGCAAATGAGCAGTTCTTC.